This T cell receptor (beta chain) was recorded in a study of T-cell reconstitution after alpha-beta-depleted transplantation in children. General study findings and limits: Reports say that about two months after transplant, the alpha-beta T cells came out of several hundred graft clones that had expanded. The high TCRbeta diversity at day 60 in some patients came from surviving recipient T cells and thymic progenitors. It was newly produced T cells that mostly accounted for T-cell counts and diversity one year after transplant.

Molecular barcoding with unique molecular identifiers was used for the TCRbeta library. Via MiXCR, TCRdb re-called the PCR reads, giving one row per CDR3 protein. The table shows approximately 350,000 distinct CDR3 sequences, with around 15% occurring only once. This clonotype was observed a few times. As yet, its antigen is unknown. V gave up 3 bases and J gave up 6 bases, with 15 bases separating them. This CDR3 has 14 residues. Germline assignment: CDR1 LGHNA and CDR2 YSLEER. The sequence was obtained from a male patient under 10 years old who had a stem cell transplant for acute lymphoblastic leukemia, so the T cells may come from the graft donor. The chain combines TRBV4-3 with TRBJ2-7; D is perhaps TRBD2 (6 bases). The sequenced sample was PBMCs, mostly from graft donor cells, obtained 360 days after TCRalphabeta/CD19-depleted stem cell transplant. CDR3 sequence: CASSQRDLVGEQYF. The CDR3, as DNA: TGCGCCAGCAGCCAGCGGGACCTGGTTGGCGAGCAGTACTTC.